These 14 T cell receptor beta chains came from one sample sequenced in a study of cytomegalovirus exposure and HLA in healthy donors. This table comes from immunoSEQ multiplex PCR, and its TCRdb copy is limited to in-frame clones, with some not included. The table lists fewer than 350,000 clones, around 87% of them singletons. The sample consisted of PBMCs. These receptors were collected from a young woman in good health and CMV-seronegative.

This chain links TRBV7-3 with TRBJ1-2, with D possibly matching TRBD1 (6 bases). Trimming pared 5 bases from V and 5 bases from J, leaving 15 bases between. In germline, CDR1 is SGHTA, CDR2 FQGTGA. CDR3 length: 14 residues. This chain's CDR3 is CASSPTGGAYGYTF. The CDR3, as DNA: TGTGCCAGCAGCCCGACAGGTGGCGCATATGGCTACACCTTC.

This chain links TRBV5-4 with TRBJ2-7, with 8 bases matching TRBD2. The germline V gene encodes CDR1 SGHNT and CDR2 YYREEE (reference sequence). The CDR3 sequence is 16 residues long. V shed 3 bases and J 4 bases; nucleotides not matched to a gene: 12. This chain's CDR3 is CASSWVAGRTIYEQYF. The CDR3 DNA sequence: TGTGCCAGCAGCTGGGTAGCGGGACGTACCATATACGAGCAGTACTTC. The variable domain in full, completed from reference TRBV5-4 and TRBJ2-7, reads ETGVTQSPTHLIKTRGQQVTLRCSSQSGHNTVSWYQQALGQGPQFIFQYYREEENGRGNFPPRFSGLQFPNYSSELNVNALELDDSALYLCASSWVAGRTIYEQYFGPGTRLTVT.

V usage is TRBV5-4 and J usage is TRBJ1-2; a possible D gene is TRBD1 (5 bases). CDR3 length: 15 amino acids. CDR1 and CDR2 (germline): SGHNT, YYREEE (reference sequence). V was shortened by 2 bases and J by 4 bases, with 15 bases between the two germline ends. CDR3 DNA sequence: TGTGCCAGCAGCTTCCCGGGTGGGGCAAGCTATGGCTACACCTTC. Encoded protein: CASSFPGGASYGYTF. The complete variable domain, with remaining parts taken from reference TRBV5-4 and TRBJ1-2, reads ETGVTQSPTHLIKTRGQQVTLRCSSQSGHNTVSWYQQALGQGPQFIFQYYREEENGRGNFPPRFSGLQFPNYSSELNVNALELDDSALYLCASSFPGGASYGYTFGSGTRLTVV.

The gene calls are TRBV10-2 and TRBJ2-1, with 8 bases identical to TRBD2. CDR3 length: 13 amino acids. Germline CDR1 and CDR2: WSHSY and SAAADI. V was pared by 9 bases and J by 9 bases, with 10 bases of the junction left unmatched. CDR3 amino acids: CASLSGRVGEQFF. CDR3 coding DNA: TGCGCCAGTCTAAGCGGGAGAGTCGGTGAGCAGTTCTTC.

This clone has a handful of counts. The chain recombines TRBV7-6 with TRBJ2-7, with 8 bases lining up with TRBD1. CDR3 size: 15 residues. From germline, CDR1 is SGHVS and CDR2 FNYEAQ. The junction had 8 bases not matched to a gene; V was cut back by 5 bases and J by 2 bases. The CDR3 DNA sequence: TGTGCCAGCAGCGTGGGGACAGGCACTACCTACGAGCAGTACTTC. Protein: CASSVGTGTTYEQYF.

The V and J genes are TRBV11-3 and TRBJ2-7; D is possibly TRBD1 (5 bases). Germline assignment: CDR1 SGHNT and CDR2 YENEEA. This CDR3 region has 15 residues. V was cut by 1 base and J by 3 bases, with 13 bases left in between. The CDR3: CASSLGGVRIYEQYF. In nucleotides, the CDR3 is TGTGCCAGCAGCTTAGGGGGCGTGCGAATCTACGAGCAGTACTTC.

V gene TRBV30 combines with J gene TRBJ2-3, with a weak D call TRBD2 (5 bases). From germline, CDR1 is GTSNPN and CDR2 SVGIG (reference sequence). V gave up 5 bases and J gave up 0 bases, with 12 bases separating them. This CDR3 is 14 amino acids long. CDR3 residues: CAWGGLTSTDTQYF. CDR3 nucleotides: TGTGCCTGGGGCGGGTTAACTAGCACAGATACGCAGTATTTT.

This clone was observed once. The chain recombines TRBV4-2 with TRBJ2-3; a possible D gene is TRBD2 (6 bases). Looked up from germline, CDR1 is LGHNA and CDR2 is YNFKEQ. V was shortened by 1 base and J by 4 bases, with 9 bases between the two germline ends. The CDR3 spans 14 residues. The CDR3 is CASSQVPGADTQYF. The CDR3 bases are TGTGCCAGCAGCCAAGTACCGGGAGCAGATACGCAGTATTTT.

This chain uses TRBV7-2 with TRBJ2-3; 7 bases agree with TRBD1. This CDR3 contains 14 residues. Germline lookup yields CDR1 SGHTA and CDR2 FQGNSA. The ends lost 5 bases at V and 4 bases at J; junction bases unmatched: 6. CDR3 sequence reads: CASSTTRGPDTQYF. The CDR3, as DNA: TGTGCCAGCAGCACAACTAGGGGGCCAGATACGCAGTATTTT.

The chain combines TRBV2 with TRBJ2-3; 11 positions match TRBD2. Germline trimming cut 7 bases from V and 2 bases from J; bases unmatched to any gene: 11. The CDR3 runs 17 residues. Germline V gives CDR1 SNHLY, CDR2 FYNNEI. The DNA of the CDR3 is TGTGCCAGCATAGGGGGGCTAGCGGGAGGTTCCACAGATACGCAGTATTTT. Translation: CASIGGLAGGSTDTQYF. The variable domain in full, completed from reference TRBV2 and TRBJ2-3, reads EPEVTQTPSHQVTQMGQEVILRCVPISNHLYFYWYRQILGQKVEFLVSFYNNEISEKSEIFDDQFSVERPDGSNFTLKIRSTKLEDSAMYFCASIGGLAGGSTDTQYFGPGTRLTVL.

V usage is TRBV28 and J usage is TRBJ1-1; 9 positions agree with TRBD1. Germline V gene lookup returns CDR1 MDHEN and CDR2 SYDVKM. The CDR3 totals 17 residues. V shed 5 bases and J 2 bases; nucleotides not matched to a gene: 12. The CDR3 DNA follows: TGTGCCAGCAGTCCGGGACAGGGTATTGAGTTCAACACTGAAGCTTTCTTT. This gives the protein CASSPGQGIEFNTEAFF. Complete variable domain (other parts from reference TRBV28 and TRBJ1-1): DVKVTQSSRYLVKRTGEKVFLECVQDMDHENMFWYRQDPGLGLRLIYFSYDVKMKEKGDIPEGYSVSREKKERFSLILESASTNQTSMYLCASSPGQGIEFNTEAFFGQGTRLTVV.

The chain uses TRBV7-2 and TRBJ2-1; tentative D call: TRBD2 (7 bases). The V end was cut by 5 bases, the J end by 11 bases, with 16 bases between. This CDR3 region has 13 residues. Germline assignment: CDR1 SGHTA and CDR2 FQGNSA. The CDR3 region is CASSPRPGGQQFF. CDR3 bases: TGTGCCAGCAGCCCCCGTCCCGGGGGGCAGCAGTTCTTC.

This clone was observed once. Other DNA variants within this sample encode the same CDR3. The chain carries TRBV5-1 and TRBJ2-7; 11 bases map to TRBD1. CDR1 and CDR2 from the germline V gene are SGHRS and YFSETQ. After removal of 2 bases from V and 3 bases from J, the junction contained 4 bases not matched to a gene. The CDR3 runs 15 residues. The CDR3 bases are TGCGCCAGCAGCTTTACCGGGACAGGGGGCTACGAGCAGTACTTC. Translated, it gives CASSFTGTGGYEQYF.

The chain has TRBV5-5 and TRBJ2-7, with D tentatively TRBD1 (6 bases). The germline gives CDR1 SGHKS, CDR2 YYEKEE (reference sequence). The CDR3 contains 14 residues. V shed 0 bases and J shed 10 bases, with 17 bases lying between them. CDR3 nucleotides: TGTGCCAGCAGCTTGGAGACAGGTCTCTACGGACAGTACTTC. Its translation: CASSLETGLYGQYF.